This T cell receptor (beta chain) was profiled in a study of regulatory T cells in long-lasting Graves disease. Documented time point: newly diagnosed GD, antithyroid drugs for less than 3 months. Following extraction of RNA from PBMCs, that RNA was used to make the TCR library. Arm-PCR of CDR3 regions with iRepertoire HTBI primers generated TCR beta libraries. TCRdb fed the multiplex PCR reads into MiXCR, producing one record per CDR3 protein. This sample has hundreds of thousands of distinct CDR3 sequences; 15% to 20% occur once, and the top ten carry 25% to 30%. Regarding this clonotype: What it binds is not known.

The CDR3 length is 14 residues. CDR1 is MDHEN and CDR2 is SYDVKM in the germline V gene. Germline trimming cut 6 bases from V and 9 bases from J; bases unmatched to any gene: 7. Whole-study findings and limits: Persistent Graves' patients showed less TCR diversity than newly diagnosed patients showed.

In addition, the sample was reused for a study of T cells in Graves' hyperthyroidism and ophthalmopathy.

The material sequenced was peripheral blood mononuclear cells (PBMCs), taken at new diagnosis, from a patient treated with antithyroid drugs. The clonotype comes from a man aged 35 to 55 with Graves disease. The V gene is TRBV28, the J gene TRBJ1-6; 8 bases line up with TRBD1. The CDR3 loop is CASRADRGSSPLHF. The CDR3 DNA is TGTGCCAGCAGAGCAGACAGGGGAAGTTCACCCCTCCACTTT.